This T cell receptor (beta chain) was captured by sequencing in a study of blood T cell repertoires in COVID-19. Study overall: From the United States, Italy and Spain came samples of acute and convalescent COVID-19. Sources were T cells, B-cell-depleted T cells, or PBMCs; the material itself was cDNA or gDNA.

The length of the CDR3 is 16 residues. The V segment lost 3 bases and the J segment 4 bases; nucleotides outside the gene matches: 5. In germline, CDR1 is LNHDA, CDR2 SQIVND (reference sequence). Sequencing was performed with immunoSEQ multiplex PCR; in TCRdb, only in-frame clones are kept and a portion is missing. The sample lists roughly 180,000 clones; about 81% were seen once. Specimen: peripheral blood. The origin of this receptor is a woman of 80 years or more with COVID-19, enrolled during active disease. V usage is TRBV19 and J usage is TRBJ2-1; the match to TRBD2 covers 11 bases. The chain's CDR3 is CASSMASGGQYNEQFF. The DNA of the CDR3 is TGTGCCAGTAGTATGGCTAGCGGGGGGCAGTACAATGAGCAGTTCTTC.